These 4 T cell receptor beta chains were sequenced from one sample in a study of blood T cell repertoires in COVID-19. Sequenced by immunoSEQ multiplex PCR; TCRdb stores in-frame clones only, minus some. The table has 75,000 to 100,000 clones, more than 80% seen once. The sequenced sample was peripheral blood. These receptors came from a woman older than 75 with acute or convalescent COVID-19.

The genes are TRBV6-5 and TRBJ1-6; 8 bases map to TRBD1. The CDR3 spans 15 residues. CDR1 is MNHEY and CDR2 is SVGAGI in the germline V gene. V was clipped by 4 bases and J by 9 bases; unmatched bases: 8. CDR3 residues: CASSLSGQGFSPLHF. CDR3 nucleotides: TGTGCCAGCAGTTTAAGCGGACAGGGTTTTTCACCCCTCCACTTT.

The V call is TRBV7-8, the J call TRBJ2-7; 9 nucleotides align to TRBD2. Germline-derived CDR1 and CDR2 are SGHVS and FQNEAQ. Unmatched junction bases numbered 12, after V lost 1 base and J lost 2 bases. The CDR3 length is 18 residues. The CDR3, as DNA: TGTGCCAGCAGCTTAGGTGTGACTAGCGGAGTCCTAACCTACGAGCAGTACTTC. Amino acid sequence: CASSLGVTSGVLTYEQYF.

The chain is built from TRBV9 and TRBJ2-1; D ambiguous. Germline V CDR1 and CDR2: SGDLS, YYNGEE. CDR3 length: 13 amino acids. With 3 bases removed from V and 10 bases from J, the gap between germline ends came to 14 bases. This CDR3 is CASSAPGSGEQFF. CDR3 in DNA: TGTGCCAGCAGCGCCCCCGGGTCCGGGGAGCAGTTCTTC.

This chain joins TRBV7-3 and TRBJ2-7; 8 bases align to TRBD1. Germline V gives CDR1 SGHTA, CDR2 FQGTGA. Germline trimming cut 5 bases from V and 7 bases from J; bases unmatched to any gene: 7. The CDR3 runs 13 residues. CDR3 nucleotides: TGTGCCAGCAGCCACGACAGGGGTGGGGAGCAGTACTTC. Protein: CASSHDRGGEQYF.